Listed here are 20 T cell receptor beta chains from one sample, sequenced in a study of blood T cell repertoires in COVID-19. Assay used: immunoSEQ multiplex PCR; TCRdb lists only in-frame clones, some missing. The sample contains about 400,000 clones, nearly 90% of which appear only once. The material sequenced was PBMCs or T cells enriched from blood (not recorded which). These receptors were taken from a woman aged 18-29 years with acute COVID-19.

Concerning this clone: Other nucleotide sequences in the sample specify the same CDR3. J is TRBJ2-1 and V is TRBV12-3 or TRBV12-4; 10 bases are a match to TRBD1. This CDR3 has 13 amino acids. V lost 6 bases, J lost 4 bases, and 0 bases stayed unmatched. The CDR3 loop reads CASRGQGYNEQFF. The CDR3 region has the DNA TGTGCCAGCAGGGGACAGGGGTACAATGAGCAGTTCTTC.

The CDR3 reads CASSQKNRVGQPQHF. CDR3 bases: TGTGCCAGCAGCCAGAAAAACAGGGTGGGGCAGCCCCAGCATTTT. The gene calls are TRBV3-1 (or the pseudogene TRBV3-2) and TRBJ1-5; a weak D match, TRBD1 (6 bases). V was pared by 3 bases and J by 7 bases, with 16 bases between. The CDR3 is 15 amino acids. CDR1 is LGHDT, CDR2 YNNKEL, per germline (reference sequence).

This clone was observed a handful of times. The chain couples TRBV5-1 to TRBJ2-5; TRBD1 might be the D (6 bases). The germline V gene has CDR1 SGHRS and CDR2 YFSETQ. This CDR3 is built from 16 residues. V was shortened by 2 bases and J by 1 base, with 15 bases between the two germline ends. The CDR3 region has the DNA TGCGCCAGCAGCTTATCCCCGGCGGACAGCCAAGAGACCCAGTACTTC. Protein product: CASSLSPADSQETQYF.

V usage is TRBV7-9 and J usage is TRBJ2-3, with 9 bases matching TRBD1. Germline-derived CDR1 and CDR2 are SEHNR and FQNEAQ (reference sequence). This CDR3 is 15 amino acids long. V shed 4 bases, J shed 5 bases, and the junction held 7 bases outside the gene matches. CDR3 in DNA: TGTGCCAGCAGCTCGGGGACAGGGAGGGGAGATACGCAGTATTTT. Its protein is CASSSGTGRGDTQYF.

CDR3 amino acids: CASRGAGVNEQFF. Here the CDR3 DNA reads TGTGCCAGCAGAGGAGCGGGGGTCAATGAGCAGTTCTTC. The chain joins TRBV6-5 to TRBJ2-1, with 8 bases matching TRBD2. The CDR3 consists of 13 residues. Germline V gene lookup returns CDR1 MNHEY and CDR2 SVGAGI. V lost 6 bases and J lost 6; bases outside the gene matches: 4.

This clone was picked up one time. The rearrangement links TRBV6-5 to TRBJ1-4, with TRBD1 matching 10 bases. The CDR3 consists of 15 residues. Germline CDR1 and CDR2: MNHEY and SVGAGI. V was pared by 2 bases and J by 8 bases, with 5 bases of the junction left unmatched. CDR3 amino acids: CASSYKGQGREKLFF. CDR3 nucleotides: TGTGCCAGCAGTTACAAGGGACAGGGGCGGGAAAAACTGTTTTTT.

The gene calls are TRBV10-3 and TRBJ1-6, with 7 bases that match TRBD1. The CDR3 is 14 residues long. V trimming: 3 bases; J trimming: 8 bases; junction bases outside the gene matches: 4. The germline gives CDR1 ENHRY, CDR2 SYGVKD. CDR3 amino acids: CAISEMQGDSPLHF. The CDR3 region has the DNA TGTGCCATCAGTGAAATGCAGGGGGATTCACCCCTCCACTTT.

The chain joins TRBV2 to TRBJ1-1; the D gene is possibly TRBD1 (5 bases). V dropped 6 bases and J dropped 1 base, with 9 bases sitting between them. Per the germline V gene, CDR1 is SNHLY and CDR2 is FYNNEI. The CDR3 loop spans 13 amino acids. Here the CDR3 DNA reads TGTGCCAGCAGCTCAACAGGGAACACTGAAGCTTTCTTT. This encodes CASSSTGNTEAFF.

The chain joins TRBV5-1 to TRBJ2-7; 7 bases match TRBD1. The CDR3 is 14 amino acids. V was pared by 0 bases and J by 5 bases, with 5 bases of the junction left unmatched. The V gene's germline CDR1 is SGHRS and CDR2 YFSETQ. The CDR3 loop reads CASSLGRGLDEQYF. CDR3 nucleotide sequence: TGCGCCAGCAGCTTGGGTAGGGGGCTTGACGAGCAGTACTTC.

This rearrangement joins TRBV28 to TRBJ2-7; D ambiguous. Germline assignment: CDR1 MDHEN and CDR2 SYDVKM. The V end was cut by 4 bases, the J end by 6 bases, with 13 bases between. The CDR3 spans 13 residues. The CDR3 DNA follows: TGTGCCAGCAGTTCTAGAAACCTACTCGAGCAGTACTTC. Its protein product is CASSSRNLLEQYF.

The gene calls are TRBV23-1 and TRBJ1-1; 7 bases fit TRBD1. TRBV23-1 carries the ORF label, with uncertain function. The CDR3 loop spans 16 amino acids. The J segment lost 5 bases and the V segment lost 0 bases, leaving 9 bases of the junction unmatched. CDR3 loop: CASSQSRQGSITEAFF. In DNA, the CDR3 is TGCGCCAGCAGTCAATCAAGACAGGGAAGTATAACTGAAGCTTTCTTT.

V usage is TRBV19 and J usage is TRBJ2-5; tentative D call: TRBD2 (6 bases). Trimming cost V 1 base and J 0 bases, with 9 bases left between them. The CDR3 loop spans 15 amino acids. Germline V gives CDR1 LNHDA, CDR2 SQIVND (reference sequence). The CDR3 DNA is TGTGCCAGTAGTATAGCGGGGGACTACCAAGAGACCCAGTACTTC. This codes for CASSIAGDYQETQYF.

V gene TRBV11-3 combines with J gene TRBJ2-5; a weak D match, TRBD1 (6 bases). The CDR3 is made up of 13 amino acids. Germline CDR1 and CDR2: SGHNT and YENEEA. The germline V and J ends were trimmed by 4 bases and 5 bases, with 11 bases remaining between them. CDR3 sequence (DNA): TGTGCCAGCAGCTCCCAGGGGTCGGAGACCCAGTACTTC. It translates to CASSSQGSETQYF.

CDR3 residues: CASSTLRTGSEETQYF. CDR3 nucleotides: TGTGCCAGCAGCACCCTTCGGACAGGGTCAGAAGAGACCCAGTACTTC. V and J are TRBV2 and TRBJ2-5; TRBD1 agrees at 8 bases. Germline trimming cut 6 bases from V and 3 bases from J; bases unmatched to any gene: 12. CDR3 size: 16 residues. CDR1 is SNHLY, CDR2 FYNNEI, per germline.

The CDR3 DNA is TGTGCCAGCAGTTTATCGATCGCTAGCGGGAGGCTTCTATCGGGGGAGCAGTACTTC. This translates into CASSLSIASGRLLSGEQYF. The V and J genes are TRBV27 and TRBJ2-7; 11 bases map to TRBD2. This CDR3 is built from 19 residues. Germline CDR1 MNHEY, CDR2 SMNVEV (reference sequence). With V trimmed by 0 bases and J by 7 bases, 17 bases remained unmatched.

V and J are TRBV3-1 (or the pseudogene TRBV3-2) and TRBJ1-5; D gene unclear. The CDR3 runs 12 residues. CDR1 and CDR2 from the germline V gene are LGHDT and YNNKEL (reference sequence). The V end lost 2 bases, the J end lost 5 bases, and 4 bases lay between the germline ends. The CDR3 reads CASSQLHQPQHF. The CDR3 coding sequence is TGTGCCAGCAGCCAACTTCATCAGCCCCAGCATTTT.

For this clone: Other DNA sequences of this sample code for an identical CDR3. This chain uses TRBV7-9 with TRBJ2-7; 9 bases line up with TRBD1. Germline trimming cut 6 bases from V and 1 base from J; bases unmatched to any gene: 4. CDR1 SEHNR and CDR2 FQNEAQ come from the germline V gene (reference sequence). This CDR3 spans 14 amino acids. The CDR3 nucleotides are TGTGCCAGCAGTCCCGGGACAGGGTCCTACGAGCAGTACTTC. Translating gives CASSPGTGSYEQYF.

The chain employs TRBV5-5 and TRBJ2-1; the match to TRBD2 covers 12 bases. The CDR3 is made up of 13 amino acids. V gave up 6 bases and J gave up 8 bases; unmatched junction bases: 3. CDR1 is SGHKS, CDR2 YYEKEE, per germline (reference sequence). The CDR3 nucleotides are TGTGCCAGCAAGGCTAGCGGGAGGGATGAGCAGTTCTTC. This translates into CASKASGRDEQFF.

The chain recombines TRBV5-6 with TRBJ2-7; no clear D gene. The CDR3 totals 11 residues. Looked up from germline, CDR1 is SGHDT and CDR2 is YYEEEE. Trimming removed 5 bases from V and 7 bases from J, with 10 bases in between. The CDR3 is CASRKHDEQYF. CDR3 DNA: TGTGCCAGCAGAAAACATGATGAGCAGTACTTC. Full variable domain (rest looked up from reference TRBV5-6 and TRBJ2-7): DAGVTQSPTHLIKTRGQQVTLRCSPKSGHDTVSWYQQALGQGPQFIFQYYEEEERQRGNFPDRFSGHQFPNYSSELNVNALLLGDSALYLCASRKHDEQYFGPGTRLTVT.

The chain links TRBV20-1 to TRBJ2-5; a possible D gene is TRBD1 (6 bases). The CDR3 is 13 amino acids. Germline CDR1 and CDR2: DFQATT and SNEGSKA (reference sequence). V lost 3 bases and J 5 bases, leaving 13 bases between the germline ends. CDR3: CSASETGFETQYF. The CDR3 DNA reads as TGCAGTGCTAGTGAAACAGGGTTTGAGACCCAGTACTTC.